The TCR beta chain described here comes from a study of T cells after yellow fever vaccination. Each CDR3 protein gets one entry after TCRdb re-called the 5' RACE reads with MiXCR. In the table there are a few hundred thousand distinct CDR3 sequences, roughly 6.8% of which are singletons. This clonotype was found many times. Per germline, CDR1 SEHNR and CDR2 FQNEAQ (reference sequence). CDR3 length equals 15 residues. V was shortened by 3 bases and J by 2 bases, with 12 bases between the two germline ends. This TCR was sampled from a man aged 18 to 30 who received the YFV17D yellow fever vaccine. The genes are TRBV7-9 and TRBJ2-3, with D maybe TRBD1 (5 bases). The material was PBMCs, obtained more than 35 days after the first yellow fever vaccination. The CDR3 here is CASSFFAGFTDTQYF. CDR3 DNA: TGTGCCAGCAGCTTTTTCGCAGGGTTCACAGATACGCAGTATTTT.